This T cell receptor (beta chain) is from a study of T-cell memory formation after mild COVID-19. Whole-study findings and limits: Memory cells collected pre-infection included some clones that later responded, suggesting cross-reactive memory joined.

Comments on this clonotype: Its antigen remains unknown.

5'RACE primed at constant segments yielded TCR alpha and TCR beta cDNA libraries bearing sample barcodes and UMIs. In TCRdb, the 5' RACE reads were re-called with MiXCR into one record per CDR3 protein. This sample carries about 350,000 distinct CDR3 sequences, approximately 13% of them seen once, and the ten largest clones take approximately 22%. The source material was PBMCs or a T cell subset sorted from them (not recorded which). The sequence was collected from a man aged 18 to 29 who had mild COVID-19 (a few samples of this study predate the infection). Cell type and time point are not known.

This chain's CDR3 is CASSHASGTSGGETSTDTQYF. CDR3 DNA: TGTGCCAGCAGCCATGCGTCCGGGACTAGCGGGGGGGAAACCAGCACAGATACGCAGTATTTT. J is TRBJ2-3 and V is TRBV4-2; 16 bases map to TRBD2. Germline V gene sequence: CDR1 LGHNA, CDR2 YNFKEQ. After removal of 3 bases from V and 0 bases from J, the junction contained 12 bases not matched to a gene. The CDR3 is 21 amino acids.